Sequencing of this T cell receptor (beta chain) was carried out in a study of control samples from healthy donors and cancer patients. This table comes from immunoSEQ multiplex PCR, and its TCRdb copy is limited to in-frame clones, with some not included. The sample lists more than 60,000 clones, approximately 88% occurring once. In germline, CDR1 is LGHDT, CDR2 YNNKEL (reference sequence). Trimming took off 1 base at V and 13 bases at J, with 19 bases between the two ends. The CDR3 has 14 residues. The source is a woman aged 50 to 65 with colorectal cancer. The sequenced sample consisted of PBMCs. The chain has TRBV3-1 (or the pseudogene TRBV3-2) and TRBJ1-2, with a weak D call TRBD1 (6 bases). As DNA, the CDR3 is TGTGCCAGCAGCCAAGTAGAAACAGGGAGTCAGTGCACCTTC. Translating gives CASSQVETGSQCTF.